The 8 T cell receptor beta chains in this list originate from one sample, sequenced in a study of blood T cell repertoires in COVID-19. Clones were read by immunoSEQ multiplex PCR, and TCRdb kept only the in-frame ones, dropping some. The repertoire holds roughly 220,000 clones, with around 84% as singletons. Sequenced input: peripheral blood. All receptors derive from a young man with active or convalescent COVID-19.

This chain connects TRBV14 to TRBJ2-2, with unresolved D. The CDR3 length is 17 residues. The V gene's germline CDR1 is SGHDN and CDR2 FVKESK. The ends were cut back, 1 base at V and 5 bases at J, with 17 bases in the middle. The CDR3 reads CASSQAEARSSTGELFF. CDR3 bases: TGTGCCAGCAGCCAAGCTGAGGCCAGAAGCTCAACCGGGGAGCTGTTTTTT.

The chain recombines TRBV5-1 with TRBJ2-2, with 9 positions matching TRBD2. Germline V gene sequence: CDR1 SGHRS, CDR2 YFSETQ. This CDR3 has 15 residues. V trimming: 2 bases; J trimming: 5 bases; junction bases outside the gene matches: 4. CDR3 DNA sequence: TGCGCCAGCAGCTTAGCGGGAGGTTCTACCGGGGAGCTGTTTTTT. Its protein is CASSLAGGSTGELFF.

This clone came up a few times. The chain has TRBV6-1 and TRBJ1-2, with 10 nucleotides matching TRBD1. Germline V gene sequence: CDR1 MNHNS, CDR2 SASEGT. The CDR3 length is 17 residues. The V gene end was trimmed by 2 bases and the J gene end by 2 bases; junction bases not matched to a gene: 8. The CDR3 sequence: CASSEPRTGGSNYGYTF. Here the CDR3 DNA reads TGTGCCAGCAGTGAACCAAGGACAGGGGGATCGAACTATGGCTACACCTTC.

The rearrangement links TRBV2 to TRBJ2-1, with D tentatively TRBD2 (7 bases). Germline V gene lookup returns CDR1 SNHLY and CDR2 FYNNEI. This CDR3 has 15 amino acids. Trimming removed 4 bases from V and 7 bases from J, with 17 bases in between. The DNA for the CDR3 is TGTGCCAGCAGTGTTGAGGGGGGGTGGGAAAATGAGCAGTTCTTC. It encodes CASSVEGGWENEQFF. Filled out from reference TRBV2 and TRBJ2-1, the complete variable domain reads EPEVTQTPSHQVTQMGQEVILRCVPISNHLYFYWYRQILGQKVEFLVSFYNNEISEKSEIFDDQFSVERPDGSNFTLKIRSTKLEDSAMYFCASSVEGGWENEQFFGPGTRLTVL.

This chain links TRBV6-2 or TRBV6-3 with TRBJ1-5, with D unclear. Trimming removed 2 bases from V and 3 bases from J, with 8 bases in between. The CDR3 extends over 14 amino acids. Germline V gene sequence: CDR1 MNHEY, CDR2 SVGEGT. Written as DNA, the CDR3 is TGTGCCAGCAGTTACGGGCCCATCAATCAGCCCCAGCATTTT. It encodes CASSYGPINQPQHF.

The CDR3 sequence is CASSPRQERRTNEQFF. CDR3 DNA sequence: TGTGCCAGTAGCCCACGACAGGAAAGGAGAACCAATGAGCAGTTCTTC. The V call is TRBV19, the J call TRBJ2-1; D may be TRBD1 (6 bases). Per the germline V gene, CDR1 is LNHDA and CDR2 is SQIVND (reference sequence). V was pared by 6 bases and J by 6 bases, with 21 bases between. The CDR3 is made up of 16 amino acids.

This sequence joins TRBV7-9 and TRBJ1-1, with 9 bases lining up with TRBD1. CDR1 SEHNR and CDR2 FQNEAQ come from the germline V gene (reference sequence). Trimming at V came to 6 bases and at J to 7 bases, leaving 3 bases not matched to a gene. There are 12 residues in the CDR3. CDR3 amino acids: CASRRTGDEAFF. The CDR3 DNA reads as TGTGCCAGCAGGAGGACAGGGGATGAAGCTTTCTTT.

The genes are TRBV7-2 and TRBJ1-6; tentatively, D is TRBD1 (5 bases). Germline lookup yields CDR1 SGHTA and CDR2 FQGNSA. The CDR3 runs 14 residues. V dropped 4 bases and J dropped 9 bases, with 13 bases sitting between them. Here the CDR3 reads CASSSSGLGSPLHF. The CDR3, as DNA: TGTGCCAGCAGCTCATCAGGGCTGGGTTCACCCCTCCACTTT.